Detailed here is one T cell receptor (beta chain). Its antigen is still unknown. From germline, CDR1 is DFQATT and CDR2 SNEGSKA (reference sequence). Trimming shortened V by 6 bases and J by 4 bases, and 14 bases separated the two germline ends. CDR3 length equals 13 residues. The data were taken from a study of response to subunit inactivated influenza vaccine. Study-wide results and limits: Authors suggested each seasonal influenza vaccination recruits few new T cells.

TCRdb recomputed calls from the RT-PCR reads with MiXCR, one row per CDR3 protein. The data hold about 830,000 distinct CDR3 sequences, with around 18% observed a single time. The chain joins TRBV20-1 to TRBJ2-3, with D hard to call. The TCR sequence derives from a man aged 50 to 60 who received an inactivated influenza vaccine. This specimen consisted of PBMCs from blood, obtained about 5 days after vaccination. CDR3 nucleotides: TGCAGTGCCCCCCGGAGTTGGGCAGATACGCAGTATTTT. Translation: CSAPRSWADTQYF.